Listed below are T cell receptor beta chains from one sample, sequenced in a study of naive and memory T cell subsets. One entry per CDR3 protein, called by TCRdb with MiXCR from the UMI-ligation and nested PCR reads. The table includes about 120,000 distinct CDR3 sequences, 36% detected once. The sequencing input was central memory CD4+ T cells from blood. Every receptor here comes from a human donor in good health. CDR3s include the opening cysteine and the closing phenylalanine or tryptophan. Fields, in order: D gene, J gene, clone size, CDR3 length, V gene, CDR3 protein, CDR3 DNA. The D gene is left open where the match is weak. Size is omitted from some rows. Given values are once, few, many or a class for expanded clones.

d_gene: .
j_gene: TRBJ2-3
abundance: .
len: 13
v_gene: TRBV20-1
CDR3aa: CSANSGGTDTQYF
CDR3nt: TGCAGTGCTAACTCGGGCGGCACAGATACGCAGTATTTT

d_gene: .
j_gene: TRBJ2-1
abundance: few
len: 13
v_gene: TRBV20-1
CDR3aa: CSASRSSYNEQFF
CDR3nt: TGCAGTGCTTCCCGGAGCTCCTACAATGAGCAGTTCTTC

d_gene: .
j_gene: TRBJ1-3
abundance: .
len: 17
v_gene: TRBV25-1
CDR3aa: CASSEQLPNTSGNTIYF
CDR3nt: TGTGCCAGCAGTGAACAGCTACCGAACACCTCTGGAAACACCATATATTTT

d_gene: .
j_gene: TRBJ2-2
abundance: .
len: 14
v_gene: TRBV6-1
CDR3aa: CASSPVYGDGELFF
CDR3nt: TGTGCCAGCAGCCCAGTTTACGGAGACGGGGAGCTGTTTTTT

d_gene: TRBD2
j_gene: TRBJ2-1
abundance: once
len: 13
v_gene: TRBV5-1
CDR3aa: CASSLIAGGPEFF
CDR3nt: TGCGCCAGCAGCTTAATAGCGGGAGGGCCTGAGTTCTTC

d_gene: .
j_gene: TRBJ2-1
abundance: few
len: 14
v_gene: TRBV4-1
CDR3aa: CASSRTENNNEQFF
CDR3nt: TGCGCCAGCAGTAGGACAGAGAATAACAATGAGCAGTTCTTC

d_gene: .
j_gene: TRBJ2-7
abundance: few
len: 13
v_gene: TRBV6-2/TRBV6-3
CDR3aa: CASTLTGSYEQYF
CDR3nt: TGTGCCAGCACCTTGACAGGCTCCTACGAGCAGTACTTC

d_gene: .
j_gene: TRBJ2-1
abundance: .
len: 11
v_gene: TRBV6-5
CDR3aa: CASRAVGEQFF
CDR3nt: TGTGCCAGCAGGGCGGTCGGTGAGCAGTTCTTC

d_gene: .
j_gene: TRBJ2-5
abundance: many
len: 14
v_gene: TRBV20-1
CDR3aa: CSATQDPTLETQYF
CDR3nt: TGCAGTGCTACACAGGACCCTACGTTGGAGACCCAGTACTTC

d_gene: TRBD2
j_gene: TRBJ2-1
abundance: few
len: 16
v_gene: TRBV5-1
CDR3aa: CASSFRAGVDYNEQFF
CDR3nt: TGCGCCAGCAGCTTTCGGGCGGGAGTGGACTACAATGAGCAGTTCTTC

d_gene: .
j_gene: TRBJ2-3
abundance: .
len: 14
v_gene: TRBV6-6
CDR3aa: CASSHPRETDTQYF
CDR3nt: TGTGCCAGCAGTCACCCCAGGGAGACAGATACGCAGTATTTT

d_gene: .
j_gene: TRBJ2-1
abundance: .
len: 15
v_gene: TRBV11-2
CDR3aa: CASDPRAAARDEQFF
CDR3nt: TGTGCCAGCGACCCACGTGCGGCGGCCCGAGATGAGCAGTTCTTC

d_gene: .
j_gene: TRBJ1-1
abundance: medium-sized
len: 11
v_gene: TRBV29-1
CDR3aa: CSVFDQTEAFF
CDR3nt: TGCAGCGTTTTTGATCAAACTGAAGCTTTCTTT

d_gene: .
j_gene: TRBJ1-4
abundance: once
len: 13
v_gene: TRBV20-1
CDR3aa: CSARGGSDEKLFF
CDR3nt: TGCAGTGCTAGAGGGGGTTCGGATGAAAAACTGTTTTTT

d_gene: .
j_gene: TRBJ1-5
abundance: few
len: 12
v_gene: TRBV28
CDR3aa: CASSLVGEPQHF
CDR3nt: TGTGCCAGCAGTTTGGTAGGGGAGCCCCAGCATTTT

d_gene: TRBD2
j_gene: TRBJ2-1
abundance: many
len: 16
v_gene: TRBV29-1
CDR3aa: CSVAGTSGRLWDEQFF
CDR3nt: TGCAGCGTTGCAGGGACTAGCGGGAGGTTATGGGATGAGCAGTTCTTC

d_gene: .
j_gene: TRBJ2-7
abundance: many
len: 14
v_gene: TRBV20-1
CDR3aa: CSARDGDKIYEQYF
CDR3nt: TGCAGTGCTAGAGATGGGGACAAAATTTACGAGCAGTACTTC

d_gene: TRBD2
j_gene: TRBJ2-5
abundance: .
len: 16
v_gene: TRBV12-3/TRBV12-4
CDR3aa: CASSFLGGRAGETQYF
CDR3nt: TGTGCCAGCAGTTTTCTTGGCGGGAGGGCCGGAGAGACCCAGTACTTC

d_gene: TRBD1
j_gene: TRBJ1-2
abundance: .
len: 12
v_gene: TRBV29-1
CDR3aa: CSGGTVNYGYTF
CDR3nt: TGCAGCGGTGGGACAGTTAACTATGGCTACACCTTC

d_gene: TRBD1
j_gene: TRBJ2-7
abundance: .
len: 17
v_gene: TRBV7-6
CDR3aa: CASSKQGAQHTNYEQYF
CDR3nt: TGTGCCAGCAGCAAACAGGGGGCTCAACATACCAACTACGAGCAGTACTTC

d_gene: .
j_gene: TRBJ2-5
abundance: few
len: 15
v_gene: TRBV7-2
CDR3aa: CASSERRPDQETQYF
CDR3nt: TGTGCCAGCAGCGAAAGGCGGCCAGACCAAGAGACCCAGTACTTC

d_gene: .
j_gene: TRBJ1-1
abundance: .
len: 15
v_gene: TRBV20-1
CDR3aa: CSARDGQIMNTEAFF
CDR3nt: TGCAGTGCTAGGGACGGACAGATAATGAACACTGAAGCTTTCTTT

d_gene: .
j_gene: TRBJ2-1
abundance: .
len: 17
v_gene: TRBV24-1
CDR3aa: CATSDLPLRQDYNEQFF
CDR3nt: TGTGCCACCAGTGATTTGCCGCTTCGCCAGGATTACAATGAGCAGTTCTTC

d_gene: .
j_gene: TRBJ2-5
abundance: .
len: 13
v_gene: TRBV10-2
CDR3aa: CASSGDHGGTQYF
CDR3nt: TGCGCCAGCAGTGGGGACCACGGGGGGACCCAGTACTTC

d_gene: TRBD1
j_gene: TRBJ2-2
abundance: .
len: 14
v_gene: TRBV28
CDR3aa: CATGQGPNTGELFF
CDR3nt: TGTGCCACCGGACAGGGACCGAACACCGGGGAGCTGTTTTTT

d_gene: TRBD2
j_gene: TRBJ2-1
abundance: few
len: 20
v_gene: TRBV4-1
CDR3aa: CASSQVPGLAEFTSYNEQFF
CDR3nt: TGCGCCAGCAGCCAAGTCCCGGGACTAGCGGAGTTTACTTCCTACAATGAGCAGTTCTTC

d_gene: TRBD1
j_gene: TRBJ1-1
abundance: once
len: 17
v_gene: TRBV24-1
CDR3aa: CATSVLHRGLPYTEAFF
CDR3nt: TGTGCCACCAGTGTTTTACACAGGGGGCTGCCCTACACTGAAGCTTTCTTT

d_gene: .
j_gene: TRBJ1-4
abundance: once
len: 15
v_gene: TRBV28
CDR3aa: CASSPRGARNEKLFF
CDR3nt: TGTGCCAGCAGTCCGCGGGGGGCAAGAAATGAAAAACTGTTTTTT

d_gene: .
j_gene: TRBJ1-1
abundance: few
len: 13
v_gene: TRBV27
CDR3aa: CASSHMWDTEAFF
CDR3nt: TGTGCCAGCAGTCATATGTGGGACACTGAAGCTTTCTTT

d_gene: TRBD2
j_gene: TRBJ2-3
abundance: .
len: 17
v_gene: TRBV7-8
CDR3aa: CASSLASSGSAQYTQYF
CDR3nt: TGTGCCAGCAGCTTAGCTTCTAGCGGATCTGCACAATATACGCAGTATTTT

d_gene: .
j_gene: TRBJ2-1
abundance: .
len: 12
v_gene: TRBV7-2
CDR3aa: CASGRYYNEQFF
CDR3nt: TGTGCCAGCGGCCGATACTACAATGAGCAGTTCTTC

d_gene: TRBD1
j_gene: TRBJ2-5
abundance: .
len: 12
v_gene: TRBV20-1
CDR3aa: CSAPSGGETQYF
CDR3nt: TGCAGTGCCCCTTCAGGGGGAGAGACCCAGTACTTC

d_gene: .
j_gene: TRBJ2-7
abundance: few
len: 14
v_gene: TRBV12-3/TRBV12-4
CDR3aa: CASSSPGPKDEQYF
CDR3nt: TGTGCCAGCAGTTCCCCGGGACCCAAAGACGAGCAGTACTTC

d_gene: TRBD2
j_gene: TRBJ2-3
abundance: .
len: 16
v_gene: TRBV25-1
CDR3aa: CASSDGLAGGTDTQYF
CDR3nt: TGTGCCAGCAGTGACGGACTAGCGGGAGGTACAGATACGCAGTATTTT

d_gene: .
j_gene: TRBJ2-1
abundance: few
len: 15
v_gene: TRBV7-2
CDR3aa: CASTRLGGTYNEQFF
CDR3nt: TGTGCCAGCACCAGATTGGGGGGAACCTACAATGAGCAGTTCTTC

d_gene: .
j_gene: TRBJ2-7
abundance: .
len: 15
v_gene: TRBV5-1
CDR3aa: CASQSNPTGSYEQYF
CDR3nt: TGCGCCAGCCAATCTAATCCGACAGGATCCTACGAGCAGTACTTC

d_gene: TRBD1
j_gene: TRBJ1-1
abundance: .
len: 16
v_gene: TRBV5-1
CDR3aa: CASTQGQGGRSTEAFF
CDR3nt: TGCGCCAGCACCCAGGGACAGGGTGGAAGGAGCACTGAAGCTTTCTTT

d_gene: .
j_gene: TRBJ2-6
abundance: many
len: 15
v_gene: TRBV11-1
CDR3aa: CASSIGTTGANVLTF
CDR3nt: TGTGCCAGCAGCATAGGGACAACCGGGGCCAACGTCCTGACTTTC

d_gene: .
j_gene: TRBJ1-1
abundance: few
len: 11
v_gene: TRBV11-3
CDR3aa: CARHGDTEAFF
CDR3nt: TGTGCCAGACATGGTGACACTGAAGCTTTCTTT

d_gene: .
j_gene: TRBJ2-2
abundance: few
len: 12
v_gene: TRBV7-2
CDR3aa: CASSFSTGELFF
CDR3nt: TGTGCCAGCAGCTTTAGTACCGGGGAGCTGTTTTTT

d_gene: TRBD2
j_gene: TRBJ2-4
abundance: .
len: 20
v_gene: TRBV20-1
CDR3aa: CSARDRRAGGLVRYKNIQYF
CDR3nt: TGCAGTGCTAGAGATCGACGAGCGGGAGGTCTAGTGAGATACAAAAACATTCAGTACTTC

d_gene: TRBD1
j_gene: TRBJ1-5
abundance: .
len: 16
v_gene: TRBV6-2/TRBV6-3
CDR3aa: CASSYGQGASNQPQHF
CDR3nt: TGTGCCAGCAGTTACGGGCAGGGGGCGAGCAATCAGCCCCAGCATTTT

d_gene: TRBD1
j_gene: TRBJ1-6
abundance: .
len: 14
v_gene: TRBV20-1
CDR3aa: CSARGQTGISPLHF
CDR3nt: TGCAGTGCTAGAGGCCAGACAGGGATTTCACCCCTCCACTTT

d_gene: .
j_gene: TRBJ2-1
abundance: many
len: 16
v_gene: TRBV7-2
CDR3aa: CASSAEALTSRTEQFF
CDR3nt: TGTGCCAGCAGCGCAGAGGCGCTGACTTCTAGGACTGAGCAGTTCTTC

d_gene: TRBD1
j_gene: TRBJ2-7
abundance: few
len: 18
v_gene: TRBV7-2
CDR3aa: CASSLERWGGTGSYEQYF
CDR3nt: TGTGCCAGCAGCTTAGAGCGATGGGGCGGGACAGGGTCCTACGAGCAGTACTTC

d_gene: .
j_gene: TRBJ2-4
abundance: .
len: 13
v_gene: TRBV4-1
CDR3aa: CASSQDQGNIQYF
CDR3nt: TGCGCCAGCAGCCAAGATCAGGGGAACATTCAGTACTTC

d_gene: .
j_gene: TRBJ2-7
abundance: once
len: 14
v_gene: TRBV19
CDR3aa: CASSARTDRNEQYF
CDR3nt: TGTGCCAGTAGTGCCCGGACTGACAGGAACGAGCAGTACTTC

d_gene: TRBD1
j_gene: TRBJ2-7
abundance: .
len: 14
v_gene: TRBV6-5
CDR3aa: CASSYDRVVNEQYF
CDR3nt: TGTGCCAGCAGTTACGACAGGGTAGTAAACGAGCAGTACTTC

d_gene: TRBD2
j_gene: TRBJ2-2
abundance: .
len: 14
v_gene: TRBV19
CDR3aa: CASSWASGTGELFF
CDR3nt: TGTGCCAGTAGTTGGGCTAGCGGTACCGGGGAGCTGTTTTTT

d_gene: TRBD1
j_gene: TRBJ1-2
abundance: few
len: 13
v_gene: TRBV29-1
CDR3aa: CSVRTGSNYGYTF
CDR3nt: TGCAGCGTTCGGACAGGGTCTAACTATGGCTACACCTTC

d_gene: .
j_gene: TRBJ1-5
abundance: .
len: 14
v_gene: TRBV6-5
CDR3aa: CASREWQGNQPQHF
CDR3nt: TGTGCCAGCAGGGAATGGCAGGGGAACCAGCCCCAGCATTTT

d_gene: TRBD2
j_gene: TRBJ2-1
abundance: few
len: 19
v_gene: TRBV28
CDR3aa: CASSSSPFIAGAHYNEQFF
CDR3nt: TGTGCCAGCAGTTCCTCCCCATTCATAGCGGGAGCACACTACAATGAGCAGTTCTTC

d_gene: .
j_gene: TRBJ1-1
abundance: few
len: 15
v_gene: TRBV7-6
CDR3aa: CASSLEGGWNTEAFF
CDR3nt: TGTGCCAGCAGCTTAGAGGGGGGCTGGAACACTGAAGCTTTCTTT

d_gene: .
j_gene: TRBJ1-2
abundance: .
len: 15
v_gene: TRBV15
CDR3aa: CATSRRTIQNYGYTF
CDR3nt: TGTGCCACCAGCAGGAGGACAATCCAGAACTATGGCTACACCTTC

d_gene: .
j_gene: TRBJ2-3
abundance: many
len: 15
v_gene: TRBV28
CDR3aa: CASSPGGRTTDTQYF
CDR3nt: TGTGCCAGCAGTCCCGGGGGACGGACAACAGATACGCAGTATTTT

d_gene: TRBD1
j_gene: TRBJ2-1
abundance: few
len: 13
v_gene: TRBV2
CDR3aa: CASISTGGNEQFF
CDR3nt: TGTGCCAGCATCTCCACAGGGGGGAATGAGCAGTTCTTC

d_gene: TRBD1
j_gene: TRBJ1-2
abundance: few
len: 16
v_gene: TRBV25-1
CDR3aa: CASSSGTGLFQYGYTF
CDR3nt: TGTGCCAGCAGTTCCGGGACAGGGTTGTTTCAGTATGGCTACACCTTC

d_gene: TRBD2
j_gene: TRBJ2-7
abundance: .
len: 16
v_gene: TRBV6-2/TRBV6-3
CDR3aa: CASRSAGTSGNYEQYF
CDR3nt: TGTGCCAGCAGGTCTGCGGGGACTAGCGGAAACTACGAGCAGTACTTC